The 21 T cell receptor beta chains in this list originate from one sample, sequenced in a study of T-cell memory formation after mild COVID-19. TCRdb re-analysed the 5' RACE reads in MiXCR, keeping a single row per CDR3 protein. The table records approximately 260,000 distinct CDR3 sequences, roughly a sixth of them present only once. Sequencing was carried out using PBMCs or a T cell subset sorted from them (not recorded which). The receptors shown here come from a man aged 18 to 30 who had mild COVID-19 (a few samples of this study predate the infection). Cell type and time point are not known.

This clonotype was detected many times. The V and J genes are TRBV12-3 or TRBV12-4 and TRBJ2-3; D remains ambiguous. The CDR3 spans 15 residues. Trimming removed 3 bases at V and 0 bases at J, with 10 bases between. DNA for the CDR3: TGTGCCAGCAGTTTGAAGCCACCTAGCACAGATACGCAGTATTTT. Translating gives CASSLKPPSTDTQYF.

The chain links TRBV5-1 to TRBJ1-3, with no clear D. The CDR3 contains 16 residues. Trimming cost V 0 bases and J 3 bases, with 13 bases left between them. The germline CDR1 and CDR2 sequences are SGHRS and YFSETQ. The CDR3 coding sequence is TGCGCCAGCAGCTTGGCCCCAAGGTCCCGTGGAAACACCATATATTTT. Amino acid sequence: CASSLAPRSRGNTIYF.

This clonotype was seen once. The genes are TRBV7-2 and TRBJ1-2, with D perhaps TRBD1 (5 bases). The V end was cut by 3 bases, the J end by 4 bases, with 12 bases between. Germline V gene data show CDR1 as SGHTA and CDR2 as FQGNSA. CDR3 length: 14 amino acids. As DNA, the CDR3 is TGTGCCAGCAGCTTGACAGAGAACACCTATGGCTACACCTTC. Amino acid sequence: CASSLTENTYGYTF.

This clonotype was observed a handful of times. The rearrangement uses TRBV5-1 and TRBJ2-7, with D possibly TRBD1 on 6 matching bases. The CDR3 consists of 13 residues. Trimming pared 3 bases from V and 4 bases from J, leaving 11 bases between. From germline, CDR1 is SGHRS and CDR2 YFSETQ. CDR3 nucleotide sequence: TGCGCCAGCAGCTGGGACAACTCTTACGAGCAGTACGTC. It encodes CASSWDNSYEQYV.

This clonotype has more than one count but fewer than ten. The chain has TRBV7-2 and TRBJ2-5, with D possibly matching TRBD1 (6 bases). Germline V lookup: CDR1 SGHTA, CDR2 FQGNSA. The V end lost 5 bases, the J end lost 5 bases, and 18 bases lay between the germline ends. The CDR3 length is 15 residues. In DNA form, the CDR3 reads TGTGCCAGCAGCCGCCAAGGGGCAGGGGAGGAGACCCAGTACTTC. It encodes CASSRQGAGEETQYF.

The CDR3 sequence is CASSPGSGAYNEQFF. The CDR3 DNA is TGTGCCAGCAGCCCGGGGAGCGGGGCCTACAATGAGCAGTTCTTC. The V call is TRBV12-3 or TRBV12-4, the J call TRBJ2-1; 7 bases are shared with TRBD2. The CDR3 spans 15 residues. V dropped 6 bases and J dropped 2; count of bases not matched to a gene: 7.

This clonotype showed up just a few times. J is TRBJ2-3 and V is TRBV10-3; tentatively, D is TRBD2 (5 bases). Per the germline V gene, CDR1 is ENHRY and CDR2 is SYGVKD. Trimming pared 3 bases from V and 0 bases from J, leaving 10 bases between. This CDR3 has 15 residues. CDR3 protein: CAISDRAESTDTQYF. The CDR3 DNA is TGTGCCATCAGTGATAGAGCGGAAAGCACAGATACGCAGTATTTT.

The CDR3 is CASSLAVTAEEAAYEQYV. Here the CDR3 DNA reads TGTGCCAGCAGCTTAGCGGTGACCGCGGAGGAGGCGGCCTACGAGCAGTACGTC. The J gene is TRBJ2-7, the V gene TRBV7-8, with D possibly TRBD2 on 5 matching bases. Germline values: CDR1 SGHVS, CDR2 FQNEAQ. The V end was cut by 0 bases, the J end by 2 bases, with 20 bases between. The CDR3 consists of 18 residues.

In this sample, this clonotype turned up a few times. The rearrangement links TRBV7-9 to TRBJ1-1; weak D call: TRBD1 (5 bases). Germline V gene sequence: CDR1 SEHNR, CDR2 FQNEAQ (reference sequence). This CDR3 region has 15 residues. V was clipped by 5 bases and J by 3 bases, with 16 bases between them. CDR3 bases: TGTGCCAGCAGCCCCGGATGGGGGGGTGACACTGAAGCTTTCTTT. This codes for CASSPGWGGDTEAFF.

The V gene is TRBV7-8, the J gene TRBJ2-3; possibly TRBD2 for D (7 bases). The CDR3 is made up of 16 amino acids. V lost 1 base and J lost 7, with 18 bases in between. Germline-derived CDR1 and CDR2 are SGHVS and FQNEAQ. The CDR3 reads CASSLGRGQPGHTQYF. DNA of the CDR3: TGTGCCAGCAGCTTAGGGCGGGGGCAGCCAGGGCATACGCAGTATTTT.

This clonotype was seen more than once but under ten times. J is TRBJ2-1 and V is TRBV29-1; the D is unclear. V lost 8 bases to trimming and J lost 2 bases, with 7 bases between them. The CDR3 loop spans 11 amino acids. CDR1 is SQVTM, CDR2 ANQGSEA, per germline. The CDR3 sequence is CSHTAYNEQFF. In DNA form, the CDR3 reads TGCAGCCATACAGCCTACAATGAGCAGTTCTTC.

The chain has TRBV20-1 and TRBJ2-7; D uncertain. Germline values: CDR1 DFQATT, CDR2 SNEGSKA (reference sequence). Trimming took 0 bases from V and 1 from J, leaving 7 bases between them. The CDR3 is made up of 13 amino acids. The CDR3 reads CSARDPGSYEQYV. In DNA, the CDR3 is TGCAGTGCTAGAGATCCCGGTTCCTACGAGCAGTACGTC.

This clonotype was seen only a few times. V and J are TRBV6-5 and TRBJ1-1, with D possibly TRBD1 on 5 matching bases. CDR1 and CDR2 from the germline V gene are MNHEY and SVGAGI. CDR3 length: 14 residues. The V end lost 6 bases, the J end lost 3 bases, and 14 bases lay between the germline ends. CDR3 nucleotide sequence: TGTGCCAGCAGGCCGCCGGCGGGGGACACTGAAGCTTTCTTT. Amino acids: CASRPPAGDTEAFF.

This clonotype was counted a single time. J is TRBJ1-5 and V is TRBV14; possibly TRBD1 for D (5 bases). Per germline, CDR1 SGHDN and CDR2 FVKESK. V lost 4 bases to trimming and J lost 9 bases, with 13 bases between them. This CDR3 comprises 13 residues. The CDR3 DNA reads TGTGCCAGCAGCCCCGGGGGGGTCGGGCCCCAGCATTTT. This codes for CASSPGGVGPQHF.

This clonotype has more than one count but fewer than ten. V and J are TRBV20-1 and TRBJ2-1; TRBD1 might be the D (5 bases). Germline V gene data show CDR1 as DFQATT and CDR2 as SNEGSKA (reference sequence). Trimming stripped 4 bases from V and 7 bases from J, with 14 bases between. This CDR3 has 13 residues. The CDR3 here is CSAMSQGQNEQFF. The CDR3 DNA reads TGCAGTGCTATGAGTCAGGGTCAAAATGAGCAGTTCTTC.

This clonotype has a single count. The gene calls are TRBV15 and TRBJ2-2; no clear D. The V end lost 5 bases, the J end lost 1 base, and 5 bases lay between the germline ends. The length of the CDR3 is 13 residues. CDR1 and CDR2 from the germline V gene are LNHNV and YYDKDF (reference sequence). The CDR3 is CATSGRNTGELFF. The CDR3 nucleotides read TGTGCCACCAGCGGCAGGAACACCGGGGAGCTGTTTTTT.

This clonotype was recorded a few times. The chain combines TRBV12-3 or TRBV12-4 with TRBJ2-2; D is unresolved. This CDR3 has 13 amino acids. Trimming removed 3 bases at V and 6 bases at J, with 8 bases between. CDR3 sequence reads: CASSFEVPGELFF. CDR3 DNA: TGTGCCAGCAGTTTCGAGGTTCCCGGGGAGCTGTTTTTT.

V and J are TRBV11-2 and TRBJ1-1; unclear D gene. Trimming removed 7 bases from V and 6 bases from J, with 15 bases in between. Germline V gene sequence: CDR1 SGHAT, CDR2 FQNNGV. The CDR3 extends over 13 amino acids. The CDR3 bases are TGTGCCAGCACCCCGGCCCTAACCGCTGAAGCTTTCTTT. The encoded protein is CASTPALTAEAFF.

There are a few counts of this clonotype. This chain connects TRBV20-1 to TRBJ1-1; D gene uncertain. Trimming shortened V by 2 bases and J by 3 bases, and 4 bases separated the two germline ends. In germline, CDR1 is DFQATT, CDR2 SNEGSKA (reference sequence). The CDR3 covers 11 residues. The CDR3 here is CSARRDTEAFF. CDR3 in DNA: TGCAGTGCTAGACGGGACACTGAAGCTTTCTTT.

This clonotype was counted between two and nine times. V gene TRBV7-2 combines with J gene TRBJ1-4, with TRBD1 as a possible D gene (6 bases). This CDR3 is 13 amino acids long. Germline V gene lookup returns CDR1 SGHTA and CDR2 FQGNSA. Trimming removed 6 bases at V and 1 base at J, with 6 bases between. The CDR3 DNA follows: TGTGCCAGCAGGGACAGAACTAATGAAAAACTGTTTTTT. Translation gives CASRDRTNEKLFF.

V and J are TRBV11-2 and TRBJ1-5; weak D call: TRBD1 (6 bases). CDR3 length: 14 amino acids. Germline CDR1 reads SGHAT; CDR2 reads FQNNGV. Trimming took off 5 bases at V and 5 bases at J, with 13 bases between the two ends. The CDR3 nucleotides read TGTGCCAGCAGCCGTACAGGGATGGATCAGCCCCAGCATTTT. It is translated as CASSRTGMDQPQHF.